The 11 T cell receptor beta chains given below trace back to one sample, sequenced in a study of breast tumors, draining lymph nodes, adjacent tissues. The lymph nodes were axillary draining lymph nodes from breast cancer patients. A single record per CDR3 protein comes from TCRdb applying MiXCR to the multiplex PCR reads. The sample lists over 200,000 distinct CDR3 sequences, less than 45% occurring once. The sample comprised axillary lymph node tissue. The source of these receptors is a female donor with breast cancer. Some clones in this sample may be carry-over from other donors' samples.

V is TRBV7-3 and J is TRBJ2-6; no firm D call. V shed 3 bases and J shed 4 bases, with 7 bases lying between them. Germline loops: CDR1 SGHTA, CDR2 FQGTGA. The length of the CDR3 is 14 residues. This CDR3 reads CASSLLGGANVLTF. In DNA form, the CDR3 reads TGTGCCAGCAGCTTGCTAGGCGGGGCCAACGTCCTGACTTTC.

V and J are TRBV6-5 and TRBJ1-5; 8 bases match TRBD1. V was clipped by 2 bases and J by 5 bases; unmatched bases: 11. Germline CDR1 and CDR2: MNHEY and SVGAGI. CDR3 length equals 17 residues. The chain's CDR3 is CASSYIGQGSGDQPQHF. In DNA, the CDR3 is TGTGCCAGCAGTTACATCGGACAGGGCTCAGGAGATCAGCCCCAGCATTTT.

The sample holds many counts of this clonotype. In nucleotides, the CDR3 is TGTGCCAGCAGGGCGGGACTCTACCAAGAGACCCAGTACTTC. It specifies CASRAGLYQETQYF. V is TRBV6-5 and J is TRBJ2-5, with a possible D match to TRBD2 (6 bases). This CDR3 has 14 amino acids. Per the germline V gene, CDR1 is MNHEY and CDR2 is SVGAGI. The V end lost 6 bases, the J end lost 0 bases, and 11 bases lay between the germline ends.

This clonotype was recorded many times. The CDR3 nucleotides are TGTGCCAGCAGCGTAGTCATGGGTTCAGATACGCAGTATTTT. Protein product: CASSVVMGSDTQYF. The rearrangement links TRBV9 to TRBJ2-3; D is uncertain. Trimming stripped 0 bases from V and 4 bases from J, with 9 bases between. The CDR3 runs 14 residues. Per the germline V gene, CDR1 is SGDLS and CDR2 is YYNGEE.

Of note for this clonotype: This may be a read error: a much more frequent sequence differs by one nucleotide. The chain carries TRBV9 and TRBJ2-6; weak D call: TRBD2 (7 bases). Germline CDR1 reads SGDLS; CDR2 reads YYNGEE. This CDR3 comprises 17 residues. In DNA form, the CDR3 reads TGTGCCAGCAGCGTAGCAGGGGTCCCTGGGGGGGCCACCGTCCTGACTTTC. Its protein is CASSVAGVPGGATVLTF.

This clonotype was seen ten or more times. V gene TRBV11-2 combines with J gene TRBJ2-5, with TRBD2 matching 13 bases. Looked up from germline, CDR1 is SGHAT and CDR2 is FQNNGV. Unmatched junction bases numbered 7, after V lost 5 bases and J lost 4 bases. CDR3 length equals 16 residues. The CDR3 region is CASSTRTSGSAETQYF. CDR3 in DNA: TGTGCCAGCAGCACCCGGACTAGCGGGAGTGCAGAGACCCAGTACTTC.

This chain uses TRBV29-1 with TRBJ2-1; D is uncertain. This CDR3 region has 11 residues. Trimming cost V 5 bases and J 4 bases, with 6 bases left between them. The germline gives CDR1 SQVTM, CDR2 ANQGSEA. The CDR3 sequence: CSVWSYNEQFF. The CDR3 coding sequence is TGCAGCGTTTGGTCGTACAATGAGCAGTTCTTC.

The chain joins TRBV7-8 to TRBJ2-1; 12 bases agree with TRBD2. The junction had 4 bases not matched to a gene; V was cut back by 5 bases and J by 5 bases. This CDR3 is 15 amino acids long. Germline lookup yields CDR1 SGHVS and CDR2 FQNEAQ. The CDR3 nucleotides read TGTGCCAGCAGCGCTAGCGGGGGGGCTAACAATGAGCAGTTCTTC. Protein product: CASSASGGANNEQFF.

This clonotype was seen ten or more times. The J gene is TRBJ2-3, the V gene TRBV9, with 9 bases aligning to TRBD2. V lost 0 bases, J lost 5 bases, and 4 bases stayed unmatched. CDR3 length equals 15 residues. Germline V CDR1 and CDR2: SGDLS, YYNGEE. CDR3 protein: CASSVAAGGKDTQYF. The CDR3 DNA follows: TGTGCCAGCAGCGTAGCAGCGGGGGGCAAAGATACGCAGTATTTT.

This clonotype was recorded at least ten times. The chain carries TRBV10-3 and TRBJ1-5; D perhaps matches TRBD1 (5 bases). The CDR3 is 12 amino acids. Germline-derived CDR1 and CDR2 are ENHRY and SYGVKD. Trimming pared 8 bases from V and 4 bases from J, leaving 9 bases between. CDR3 sequence (DNA): TGTGCCATCGGGGACTCTAATCAGCCCCAGCATTTT. Protein product: CAIGDSNQPQHF.

This clonotype was recorded at least ten times. The rearrangement uses TRBV12-3 or TRBV12-4 and TRBJ2-7, with 14 nucleotides matching TRBD2. With V trimmed by 6 bases and J by 0 bases, 7 bases remained unmatched. The CDR3 totals 17 residues. This CDR3 reads CASSIGGLAGASYEQYF. The CDR3 DNA sequence: TGTGCCAGCAGCATAGGGGGACTAGCGGGGGCCTCCTACGAGCAGTACTTC.